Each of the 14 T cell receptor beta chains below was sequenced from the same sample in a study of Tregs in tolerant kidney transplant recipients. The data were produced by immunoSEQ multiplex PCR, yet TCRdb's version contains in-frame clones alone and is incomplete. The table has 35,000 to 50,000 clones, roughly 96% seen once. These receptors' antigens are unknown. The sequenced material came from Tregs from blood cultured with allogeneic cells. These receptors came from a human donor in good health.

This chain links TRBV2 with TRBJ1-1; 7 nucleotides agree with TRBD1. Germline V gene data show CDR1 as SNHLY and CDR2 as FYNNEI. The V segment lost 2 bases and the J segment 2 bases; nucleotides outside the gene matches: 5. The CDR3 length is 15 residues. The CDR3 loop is CASSEWGGGNTEAFF. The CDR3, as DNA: TGTGCCAGCAGTGAATGGGGAGGGGGCAACACTGAAGCTTTCTTT.

The CDR3 DNA reads as TGTGCCAGCAGCCAAGATTGGGGACGGTACAATGAGCAGTTCTTC. Amino acid sequence: CASSQDWGRYNEQFF. This chain connects TRBV4-2 to TRBJ2-1, with D perhaps given as TRBD1 or TRBD2 (5 bases each). CDR3 length: 15 residues. The V and J ends lost 0 bases and 4 bases respectively, with 10 bases between them. Germline CDR1 and CDR2: LGHNA and YNFKEQ.

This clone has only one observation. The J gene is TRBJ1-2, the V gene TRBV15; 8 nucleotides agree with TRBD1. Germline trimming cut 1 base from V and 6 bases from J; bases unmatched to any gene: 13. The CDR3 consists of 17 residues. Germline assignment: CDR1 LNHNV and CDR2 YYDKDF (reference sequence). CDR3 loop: CATSRVPFPTGEHGYTF. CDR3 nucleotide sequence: TGTGCCACCAGCAGAGTCCCTTTCCCGACAGGGGAACATGGCTACACCTTC.

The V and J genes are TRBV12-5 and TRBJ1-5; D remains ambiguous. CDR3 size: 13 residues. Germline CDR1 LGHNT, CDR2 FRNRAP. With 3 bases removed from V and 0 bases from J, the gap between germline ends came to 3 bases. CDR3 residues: CASGLGSNQPQHF. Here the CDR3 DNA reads TGTGCTAGTGGTTTAGGTAGCAATCAGCCCCAGCATTTT.

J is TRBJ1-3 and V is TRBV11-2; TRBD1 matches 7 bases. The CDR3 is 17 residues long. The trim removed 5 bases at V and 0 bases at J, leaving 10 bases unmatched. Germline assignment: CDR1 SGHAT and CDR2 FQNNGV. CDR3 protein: CASSPRTGRGSGNTIYF. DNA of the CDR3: TGTGCCAGCAGCCCAAGGACAGGACGGGGCTCTGGAAACACCATATATTTT.

CDR3 coding DNA: TGCGCCAGCAGCTTGGGGGAGTTATTCGACAATGAGCAGTTCTTC. This encodes CASSLGELFDNEQFF. V and J are TRBV5-1 and TRBJ2-1, with D perhaps matching TRBD2 (5 bases). The CDR3 consists of 15 residues. V was trimmed by 0 bases and J by 5 bases, leaving 12 bases between them. The germline V gene has CDR1 SGHRS and CDR2 YFSETQ.

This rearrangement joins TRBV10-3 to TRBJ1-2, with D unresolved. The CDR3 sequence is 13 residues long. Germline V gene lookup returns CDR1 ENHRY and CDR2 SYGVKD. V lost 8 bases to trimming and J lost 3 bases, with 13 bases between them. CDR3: CAIREYEYYGYTF. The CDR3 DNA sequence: TGTGCCATCCGGGAGTATGAGTACTATGGCTACACCTTC.

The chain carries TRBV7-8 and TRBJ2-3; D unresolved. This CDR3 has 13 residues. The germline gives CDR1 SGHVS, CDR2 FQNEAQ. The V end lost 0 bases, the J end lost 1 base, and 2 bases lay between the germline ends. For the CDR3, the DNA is TGTGCCAGCAGCTTAGCCCGCACAGATACGCAGTATTTT. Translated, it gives CASSLARTDTQYF.

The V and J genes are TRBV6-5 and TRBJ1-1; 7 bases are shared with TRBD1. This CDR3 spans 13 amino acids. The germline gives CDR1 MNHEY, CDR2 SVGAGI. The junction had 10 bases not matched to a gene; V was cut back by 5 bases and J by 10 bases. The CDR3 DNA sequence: TGTGCCAGCAGTCGCCAGACAGGGCGTCTAGCTTTCTTT. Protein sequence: CASSRQTGRLAFF.

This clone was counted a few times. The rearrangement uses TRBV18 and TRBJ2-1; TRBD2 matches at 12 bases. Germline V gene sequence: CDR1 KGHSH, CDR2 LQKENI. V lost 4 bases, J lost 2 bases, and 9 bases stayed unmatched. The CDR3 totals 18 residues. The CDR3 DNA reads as TGTGCCAGCTCACTTAATAATCTAGCGGGAGGGACCTACAATGAGCAGTTCTTC. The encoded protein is CASSLNNLAGGTYNEQFF.

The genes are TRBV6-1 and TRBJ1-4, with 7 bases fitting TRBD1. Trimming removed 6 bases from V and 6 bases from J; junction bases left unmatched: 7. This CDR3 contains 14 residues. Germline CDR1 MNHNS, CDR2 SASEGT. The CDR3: CASREGATDEKLFF. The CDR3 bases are TGTGCCAGCAGGGAGGGGGCCACGGATGAAAAACTGTTTTTT.

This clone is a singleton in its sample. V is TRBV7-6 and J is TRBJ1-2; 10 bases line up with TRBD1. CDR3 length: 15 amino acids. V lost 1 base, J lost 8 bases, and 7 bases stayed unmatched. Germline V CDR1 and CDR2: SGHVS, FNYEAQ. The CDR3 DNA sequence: TGTGCCAGCAGCTTAGAGAGGACAGGGGGGCAAGGCTACACCTTC. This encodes CASSLERTGGQGYTF.

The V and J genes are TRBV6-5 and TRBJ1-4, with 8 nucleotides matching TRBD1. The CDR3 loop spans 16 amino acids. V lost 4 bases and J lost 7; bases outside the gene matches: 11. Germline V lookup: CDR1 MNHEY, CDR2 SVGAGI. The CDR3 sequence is CASSSYGTGRGEKLFF. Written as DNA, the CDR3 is TGTGCCAGCAGTTCCTACGGGACAGGAAGGGGTGAAAAACTGTTTTTT.

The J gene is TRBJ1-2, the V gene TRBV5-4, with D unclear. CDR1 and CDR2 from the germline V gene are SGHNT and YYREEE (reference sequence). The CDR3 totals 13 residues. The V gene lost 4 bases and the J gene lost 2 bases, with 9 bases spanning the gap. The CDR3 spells CASSTLDNYGYTF. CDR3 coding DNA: TGTGCCAGCAGCACCTTAGACAACTATGGCTACACCTTC.